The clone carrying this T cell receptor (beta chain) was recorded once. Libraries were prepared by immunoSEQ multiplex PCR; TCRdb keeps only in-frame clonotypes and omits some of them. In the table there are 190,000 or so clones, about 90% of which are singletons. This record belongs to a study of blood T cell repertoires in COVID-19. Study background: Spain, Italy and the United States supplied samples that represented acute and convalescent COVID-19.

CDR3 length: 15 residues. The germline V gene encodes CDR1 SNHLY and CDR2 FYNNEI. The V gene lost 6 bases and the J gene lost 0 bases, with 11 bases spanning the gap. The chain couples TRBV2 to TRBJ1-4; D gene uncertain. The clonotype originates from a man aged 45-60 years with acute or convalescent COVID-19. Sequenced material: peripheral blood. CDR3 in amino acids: CASRERLATNEKLFF. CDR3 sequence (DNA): TGTGCCAGCAGAGAACGACTTGCAACTAATGAAAAACTGTTTTTT.